The present T cell receptor beta chain was sequenced within a study of response to subunit inactivated influenza vaccine (dated by TCRdb to 2017 to 2018). At the level of the whole study: Deep quantitative profiling of the T cell receptor repertoire was used in the study to follow responses to a trivalent subunit inactivated influenza vaccine. Overall study results and their limits: The authors suggested that each seasonal influenza vaccination may recruit only a limited number of new T cells.

The CDR3 runs 16 residues from the cysteine to the phenylalanine. The retained sequence is limited to the CDR3, 48 bases, with the frame set at the first base. From V the trimming removes 1 base and from J it removes 7 bases, while the gene matches leave 7 bases of the junction unaccounted for. Sequences LNHNV (CDR1) and YYDKDF (CDR2) are obtained from the germline V gene (reference sequence). On this clonotype itself: What this receptor recognizes is not known. No base quality values were provided; no much bigger clone lies one nucleotide off.

Library preparation was by RT-PCR. Reads for this sample came from an Illumina HiSeq 2500. TCRdb took the public reads, trimmed them with fastp at Q25, ran MiXCR for clone calling and kept in-frame beta chains. Every CDR3 protein is listed once, alongside the most common genes and DNA of its rows. In all, the sample holds roughly 700,000 distinct CDR3 sequences, and about 15% of those were seen once. The ten largest clonotypes hold 6.5% to 8.5% of the sample. The chain uses TRBV15 and TRBJ2-7; 13 bases in the junction line up with TRBD2. Source: PBMCs from blood, taken 14 to 15 days before vaccination. The clonotype originates from a man between 50 and 59 years old who received an inactivated influenza vaccine. Donor details come from another sample of the same person, matched by shared clones. The nucleotide sequence reads as follows: TGTGCCACCAGCAGAGGAGGACTAGCGGGAGTGGGTGAGCAGTACTTC. Translated, it reads CATSRGGLAGVGEQYF.